The 9 T cell receptor beta chains below come from one sample, sequenced in a study of blood T cell repertoires in COVID-19. Data came from immunoSEQ multiplex PCR; TCRdb stores just in-frame clones and leaves some out. Of about 200,000 clones in the sample, around nine tenths were seen once. The sequencing input was peripheral blood. These receptors originate from a man in his late teens or twenties with active or convalescent COVID-19.

The chain combines TRBV5-1 with TRBJ2-7; 9 nucleotides line up with TRBD2. V shed 4 bases, J shed 7 bases, and the junction held 12 bases outside the gene matches. CDR3 length: 15 amino acids. From germline, CDR1 is SGHRS and CDR2 YFSETQ. CDR3 nucleotides: TGCGCCAGCAGCCCCTTTTTAGCGGGAGCGGGGGAGCAGTACTTC. Its protein is CASSPFLAGAGEQYF.

CDR3: CASSFFPTSPSETQYF. CDR3 nucleotide sequence: TGTGCCAGCAGCTTTTTTCCGACTAGCCCATCGGAGACCCAGTACTTC. The rearrangement links TRBV12-1 to TRBJ2-5; TRBD2 reflects the table's D call only, with no check against the DNA. TRBV12-1 has pseudogene status. There are 16 residues in the CDR3.

The chain has TRBV7-2 and TRBJ1-6; 9 bases agree with TRBD1. Trimming removed 3 bases from V and 7 bases from J; junction bases left unmatched: 7. This CDR3 contains 16 residues. Germline-derived CDR1 and CDR2 are SGHTA and FQGNSA. DNA of the CDR3: TGTGCCAGCAGCTTGTTTTCGGGACAGGGAAATTCACCCCTCCACTTT. Translating gives CASSLFSGQGNSPLHF.

V usage is TRBV7-2 and J usage is TRBJ1-2; 10 nucleotides agree with TRBD1. The CDR3 sequence is 14 residues long. The V and J ends lost 0 bases and 7 bases, in that order; junction bases with no gene match: 2. Germline CDR1 is SGHTA and CDR2 is FQGNSA. The CDR3 loop reads CASSLAGTGVGYTF. CDR3 DNA: TGTGCCAGCAGCTTAGCCGGGACAGGGGTTGGCTACACCTTC.

The CDR3 loop is CASALRRTGRNQPQHF. The CDR3 DNA reads TGTGCTAGTGCCCTGAGGCGAACAGGTCGCAATCAGCCCCAGCATTTT. The chain links TRBV12-5 to TRBJ1-5; possibly TRBD1 for D (5 bases). V lost 7 bases, J lost 2 bases, and 18 bases lay in between. CDR3 length equals 16 residues. The germline gives CDR1 LGHNT, CDR2 FRNRAP.

The V and J genes are TRBV30 and TRBJ1-2, with D possibly being TRBD1 (5 bases). This CDR3 region has 14 residues. Trimming took 1 base from V and 5 from J, leaving 14 bases between them. Germline V gene data show CDR1 as GTSNPN and CDR2 as SVGIG (reference sequence). CDR3 coding DNA: TGTGCCTGGAGTGAAACCAGGGTGCATTATGGCTACACCTTC. Its translation: CAWSETRVHYGYTF.

V and J are TRBV19 and TRBJ1-5; 8 nucleotides agree with TRBD1. The CDR3 spans 16 residues. Germline V gives CDR1 LNHDA, CDR2 SQIVND (reference sequence). The junction had 6 bases not matched to a gene; V was cut back by 5 bases and J by 0 bases. CDR3 amino acids: CASSAGGLNSNQPQHF. The CDR3 DNA sequence: TGTGCCAGTAGTGCAGGGGGCTTGAATAGCAATCAGCCCCAGCATTTT. Filled out from reference TRBV19 and TRBJ1-5, the complete variable domain reads DGGITQSPKYLFRKEGQNVTLSCEQNLNHDAMYWYRQDPGQGLRLIYYSQIVNDFQKGDIAEGYSVSREKKESFPLTVTSAQKNPTAFYLCASSAGGLNSNQPQHFGDGTRLSIL.

J is TRBJ2-3 and V is TRBV7-8, with TRBD2 as a possible D gene (5 bases). This CDR3 is 13 amino acids long. V was cut by 5 bases and J by 2 bases, with 8 bases left in between. Germline assignment: CDR1 SGHVS and CDR2 FQNEAQ. CDR3 loop: CASSLGDTDTQYF. The DNA for the CDR3 is TGTGCCAGCAGCCTCGGGGACACAGATACGCAGTATTTT.

The chain couples TRBV6-5 to TRBJ1-2, with D perhaps TRBD1 (6 bases). This CDR3 region has 13 residues. Germline assignment: CDR1 MNHEY and CDR2 SVGAGI. Trimming took off 6 bases at V and 5 bases at J, with 13 bases between the two ends. CDR3 DNA: TGTGCCAGCAGCGAGGGACACGGGTATGGCTACACCTTC. This gives the protein CASSEGHGYGYTF.